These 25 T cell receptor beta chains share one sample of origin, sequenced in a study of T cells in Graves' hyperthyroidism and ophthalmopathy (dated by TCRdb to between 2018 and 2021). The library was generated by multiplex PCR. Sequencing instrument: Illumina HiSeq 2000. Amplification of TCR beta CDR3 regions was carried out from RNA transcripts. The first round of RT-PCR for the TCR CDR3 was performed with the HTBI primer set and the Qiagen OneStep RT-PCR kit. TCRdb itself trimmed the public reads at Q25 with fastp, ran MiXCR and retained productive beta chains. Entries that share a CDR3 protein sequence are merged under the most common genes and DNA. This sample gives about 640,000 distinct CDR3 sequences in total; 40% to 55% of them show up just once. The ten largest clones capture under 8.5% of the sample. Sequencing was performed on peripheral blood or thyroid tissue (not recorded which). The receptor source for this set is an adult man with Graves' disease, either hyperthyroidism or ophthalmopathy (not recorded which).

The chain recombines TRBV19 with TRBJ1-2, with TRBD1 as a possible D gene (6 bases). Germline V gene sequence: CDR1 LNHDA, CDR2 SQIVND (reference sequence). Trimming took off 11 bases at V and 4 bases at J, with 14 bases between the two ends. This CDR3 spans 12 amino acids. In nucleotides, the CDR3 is TGTGCCGGTACCGTACAGGGCTATGGCTACACCTTC. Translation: CAGTVQGYGYTF.

CDR3 DNA sequence: TGTGCCAGCAGCCTCGGACAGGAGAACAGACCCCTCCACTTT. This encodes CASSLGQENRPLHF. The chain links TRBV7-9 to TRBJ1-6; 7 bases align to TRBD1. Germline V gene data show CDR1 as SEHNR and CDR2 as FQNEAQ (reference sequence). This CDR3 has 14 residues. The trim removed 5 bases at V and 12 bases at J, leaving 10 bases unmatched.

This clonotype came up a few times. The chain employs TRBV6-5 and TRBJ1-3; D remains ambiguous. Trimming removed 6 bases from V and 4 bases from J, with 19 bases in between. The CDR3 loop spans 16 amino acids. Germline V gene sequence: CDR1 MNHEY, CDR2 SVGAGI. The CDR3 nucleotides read TGTGCCAGCAGACGAAACACCGGAGGAGGGGGAAACACCATATATTTT. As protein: CASRRNTGGGGNTIYF.

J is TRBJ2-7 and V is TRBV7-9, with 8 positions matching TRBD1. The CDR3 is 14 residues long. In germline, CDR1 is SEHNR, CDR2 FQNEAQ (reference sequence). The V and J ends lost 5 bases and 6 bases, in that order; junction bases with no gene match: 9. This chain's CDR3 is CASSQQGGMGEQYF. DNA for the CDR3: TGTGCCAGCAGCCAACAGGGGGGAATGGGCGAGCAGTACTTC.

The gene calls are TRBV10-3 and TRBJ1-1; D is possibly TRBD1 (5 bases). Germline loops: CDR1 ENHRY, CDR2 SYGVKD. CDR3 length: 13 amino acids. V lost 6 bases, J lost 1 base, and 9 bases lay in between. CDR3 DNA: TGTGCCATCAGCCTACAGGCGAACACTGAAGCTTTCTTT. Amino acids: CAISLQANTEAFF.

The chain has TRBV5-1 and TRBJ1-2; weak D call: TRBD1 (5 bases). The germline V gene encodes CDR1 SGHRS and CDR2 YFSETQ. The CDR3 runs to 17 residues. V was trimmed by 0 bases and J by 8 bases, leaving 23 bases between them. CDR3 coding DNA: TGCGCCAGCAGCTTGGATCCTCCGGGGCTCGGTTTGCGGGGCTACACCTTC. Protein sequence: CASSLDPPGLGLRGYTF.

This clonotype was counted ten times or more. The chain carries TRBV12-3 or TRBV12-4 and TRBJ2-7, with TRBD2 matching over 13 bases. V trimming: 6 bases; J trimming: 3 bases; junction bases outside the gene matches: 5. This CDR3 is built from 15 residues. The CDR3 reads CASSPRLAGGYEQYF. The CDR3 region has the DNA TGTGCCAGCAGCCCTCGACTAGCGGGAGGCTACGAGCAGTACTTC.

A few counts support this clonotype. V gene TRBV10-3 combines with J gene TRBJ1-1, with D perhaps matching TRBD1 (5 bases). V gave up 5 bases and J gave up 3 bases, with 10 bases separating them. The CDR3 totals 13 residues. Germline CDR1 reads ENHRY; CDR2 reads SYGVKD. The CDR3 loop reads CAISQGLDTEAFF. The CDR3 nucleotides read TGTGCCATCAGTCAGGGCCTGGACACTGAAGCTTTCTTT.

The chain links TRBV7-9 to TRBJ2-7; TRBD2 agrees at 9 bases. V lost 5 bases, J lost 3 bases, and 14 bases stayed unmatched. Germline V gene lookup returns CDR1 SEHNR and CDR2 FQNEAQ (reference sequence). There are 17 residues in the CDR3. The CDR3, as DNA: TGTGCCAGCAGCATGAAGTATCCTAGCGGGAATGACTACGAGCAGTACTTC. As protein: CASSMKYPSGNDYEQYF.

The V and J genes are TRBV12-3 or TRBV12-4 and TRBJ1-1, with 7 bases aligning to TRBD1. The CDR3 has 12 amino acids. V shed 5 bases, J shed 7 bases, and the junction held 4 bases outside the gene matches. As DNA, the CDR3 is TGTGCCAGCAGTCAGGGACAGCATGAAGCTTTCTTT. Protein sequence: CASSQGQHEAFF.

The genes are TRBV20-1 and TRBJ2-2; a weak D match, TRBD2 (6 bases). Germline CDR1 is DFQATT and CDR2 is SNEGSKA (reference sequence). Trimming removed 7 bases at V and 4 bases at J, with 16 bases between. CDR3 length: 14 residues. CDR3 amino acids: CSVRGGTATGELFF. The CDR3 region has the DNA TGCAGTGTCAGAGGTGGGACTGCCACCGGGGAGCTGTTTTTT.

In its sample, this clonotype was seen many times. The CDR3 protein is CASSYTRGDWGYTF. The DNA of the CDR3 is TGTGCCAGCAGTTACACCCGGGGGGATTGGGGCTACACCTTC. V usage is TRBV6-6 and J usage is TRBJ1-2; TRBD1 is a possible D gene (5 bases). Germline V CDR1 and CDR2: MNHNY, SVGAGI (reference sequence). Trimming left V 2 bases short and J 8 bases short, with 15 bases between. This CDR3 spans 14 amino acids.

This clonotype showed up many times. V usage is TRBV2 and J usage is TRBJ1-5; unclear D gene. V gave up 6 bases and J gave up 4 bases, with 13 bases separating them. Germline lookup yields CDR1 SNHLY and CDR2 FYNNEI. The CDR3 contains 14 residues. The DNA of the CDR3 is TGTGCCAGCAGCCCAAGCTCCGGGAATCAGCCCCAGCATTTT. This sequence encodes CASSPSSGNQPQHF.

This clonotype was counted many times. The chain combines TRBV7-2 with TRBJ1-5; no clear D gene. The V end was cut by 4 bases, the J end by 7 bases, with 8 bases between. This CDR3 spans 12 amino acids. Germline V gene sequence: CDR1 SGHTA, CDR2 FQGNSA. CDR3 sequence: CASSSEFQPQHF. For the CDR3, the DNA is TGTGCCAGCAGCTCCGAATTCCAGCCCCAGCATTTT.

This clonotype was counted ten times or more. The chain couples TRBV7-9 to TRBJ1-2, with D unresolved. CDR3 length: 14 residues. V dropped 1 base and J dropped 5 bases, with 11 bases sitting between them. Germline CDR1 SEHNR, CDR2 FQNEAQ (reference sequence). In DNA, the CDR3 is TGTGCCAGCAGCTTAGGAGGGCGAACATATGGCTACACCTTC. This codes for CASSLGGRTYGYTF.

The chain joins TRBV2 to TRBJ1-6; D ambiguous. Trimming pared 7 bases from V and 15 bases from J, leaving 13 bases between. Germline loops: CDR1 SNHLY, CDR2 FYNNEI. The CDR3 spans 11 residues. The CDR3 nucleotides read TGTGCCAGCAAGATGGTTTCGGGCCTCCACTTT. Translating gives CASKMVSGLHF.

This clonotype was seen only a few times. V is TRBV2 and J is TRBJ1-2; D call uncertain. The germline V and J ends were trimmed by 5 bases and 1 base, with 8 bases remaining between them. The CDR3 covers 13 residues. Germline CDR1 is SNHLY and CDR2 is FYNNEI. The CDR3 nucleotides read TGTGCCAGCAGTTTCGCAGTTAACTATGGCTACACCTTC. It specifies CASSFAVNYGYTF.

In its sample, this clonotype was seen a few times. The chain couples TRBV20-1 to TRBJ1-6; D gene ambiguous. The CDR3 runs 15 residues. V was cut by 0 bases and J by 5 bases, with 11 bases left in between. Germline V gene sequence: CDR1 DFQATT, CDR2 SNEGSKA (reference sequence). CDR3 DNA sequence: TGCAGTGCTAGAGATTTGGGCCAGAATAATTCACCCCTCCACTTT. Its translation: CSARDLGQNNSPLHF.

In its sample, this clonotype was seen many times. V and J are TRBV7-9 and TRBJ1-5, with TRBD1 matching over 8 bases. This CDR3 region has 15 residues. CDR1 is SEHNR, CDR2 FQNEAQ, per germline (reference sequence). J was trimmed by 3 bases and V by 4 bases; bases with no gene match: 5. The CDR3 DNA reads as TGTGCCAGCAGCTCCGACAGGGGTAACAATCAGCCCCAGCATTTT. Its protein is CASSSDRGNNQPQHF.

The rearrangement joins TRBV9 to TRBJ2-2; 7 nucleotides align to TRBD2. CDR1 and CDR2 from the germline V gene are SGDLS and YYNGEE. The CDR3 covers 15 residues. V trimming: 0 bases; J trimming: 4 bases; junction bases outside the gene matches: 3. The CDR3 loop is CASSVAGGSTGELFF. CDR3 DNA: TGTGCCAGCAGCGTAGCGGGGGGTTCCACCGGGGAGCTGTTTTTT. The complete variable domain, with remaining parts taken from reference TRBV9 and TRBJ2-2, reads DSGVTQTPKHLITATGQRVTLRCSPRSGDLSVYWYQQSLDQGLQFLIQYYNGEERAKGNILERFSAQQFPDLHSELNLSSLELGDSALYFCASSVAGGSTGELFFGEGSRLTVL.

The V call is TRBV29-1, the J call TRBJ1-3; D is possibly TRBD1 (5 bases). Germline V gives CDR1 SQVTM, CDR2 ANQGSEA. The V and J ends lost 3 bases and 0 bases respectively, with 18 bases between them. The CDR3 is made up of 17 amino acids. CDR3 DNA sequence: TGCAGCGTTGATGTTCTAAAGGGGTTTAGCTCTGGAAACACCATATATTTT. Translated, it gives CSVDVLKGFSSGNTIYF.

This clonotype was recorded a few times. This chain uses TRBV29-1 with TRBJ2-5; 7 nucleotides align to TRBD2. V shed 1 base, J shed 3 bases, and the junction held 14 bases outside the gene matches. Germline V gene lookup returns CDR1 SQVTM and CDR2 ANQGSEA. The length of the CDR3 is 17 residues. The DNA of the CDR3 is TGCAGCGTTGAAGTTTGGCTGCCGGGGGGTAGCGAAGAGACCCAGTACTTC. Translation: CSVEVWLPGGSEETQYF. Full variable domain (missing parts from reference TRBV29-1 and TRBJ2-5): SAVISQKPSRDICQRGTSLTIQCQVDSQVTMMFWYRQQPGQSLTLIATANQGSEATYESGFVIDKFPISRPNLTFSTLTVSNMSPEDSSIYLCSVEVWLPGGSEETQYFGPGTRLLVL.

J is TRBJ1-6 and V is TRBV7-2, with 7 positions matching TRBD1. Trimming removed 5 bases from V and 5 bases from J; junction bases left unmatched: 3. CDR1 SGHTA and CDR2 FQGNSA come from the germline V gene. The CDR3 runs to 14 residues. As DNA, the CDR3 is TGTGCCAGCAGCGAGACAGGGAATAATTCACCCCTCCACTTT. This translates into CASSETGNNSPLHF.

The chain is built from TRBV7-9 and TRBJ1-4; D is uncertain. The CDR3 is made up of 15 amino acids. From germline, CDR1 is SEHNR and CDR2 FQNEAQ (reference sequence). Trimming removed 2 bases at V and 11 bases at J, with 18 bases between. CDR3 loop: CASSLKGVVGEKLFF. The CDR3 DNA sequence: TGTGCCAGCAGCTTAAAAGGAGTGGTTGGGGAGAAACTGTTTTTT.

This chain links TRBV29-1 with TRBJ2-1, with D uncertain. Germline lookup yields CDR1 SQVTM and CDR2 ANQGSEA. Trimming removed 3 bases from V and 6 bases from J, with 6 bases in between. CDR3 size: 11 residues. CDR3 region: CSVDRPNEQFF. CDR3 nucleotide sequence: TGCAGCGTTGACAGACCCAATGAGCAGTTCTTC.